This T cell receptor beta chain derives from a study of memory CD4+ T cells and cytomegalovirus serostatus. Concerning this clone itself: Antigen unknown.

The sort gate was single viable CD3+CD4+CD8-CD45RO+ cells for memory CD4+ T cells. The study, taken as a whole, reports: Each of approximately 69 CMV-associated TCRbeta sequences occurred in one to five individuals.

Trimming took 0 bases from V and 1 from J, leaving 10 bases between them. From germline, CDR1 is LGHNA and CDR2 YNFKEQ. The CDR3 covers 16 residues. Some clones are missing from TCRdb's copy, which holds only in-frame ones; the method was immunoSEQ multiplex PCR. The sample has 45,000 or so clones; around 80% are singletons. The sample was memory CD4+ T cells from blood. V and J are TRBV4-2 and TRBJ1-3, with no clear D. This clonotype was sampled from an adult in good health and CMV-seronegative. CDR3 coding DNA: TGTGCCAGCAGCCAAGAAAGTGCGGGATCTGGAAACACCATATATTTT. This gives the protein CASSQESAGSGNTIYF.